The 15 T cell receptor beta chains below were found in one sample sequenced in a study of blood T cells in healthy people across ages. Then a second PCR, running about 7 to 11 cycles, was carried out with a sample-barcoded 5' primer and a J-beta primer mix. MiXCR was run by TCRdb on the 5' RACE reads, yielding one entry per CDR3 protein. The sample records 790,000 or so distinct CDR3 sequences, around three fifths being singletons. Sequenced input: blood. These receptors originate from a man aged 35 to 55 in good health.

The CDR3 spells CASSSSGTDFYEQYF. CDR3 coding DNA: TGTGCCAGTAGTTCATCCGGGACTGACTTCTACGAGCAGTACTTC. The rearrangement uses TRBV19 and TRBJ2-4; D perhaps matches TRBD2 (6 bases). The J call may not be correct, given that the DNA end is closer to TRBJ2-7. Germline-derived CDR1 and CDR2 are LNHDA and SQIVND (reference sequence). This CDR3 comprises 15 residues.

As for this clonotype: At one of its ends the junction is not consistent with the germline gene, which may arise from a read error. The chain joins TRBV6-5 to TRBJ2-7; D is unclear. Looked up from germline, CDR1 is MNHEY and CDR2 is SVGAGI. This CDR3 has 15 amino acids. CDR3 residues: CASTGLSGDSYEQYF. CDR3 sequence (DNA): TGCGCCAGCACCGGTCTCAGTGGGGACTCCTACGAGCAGTACTTC.

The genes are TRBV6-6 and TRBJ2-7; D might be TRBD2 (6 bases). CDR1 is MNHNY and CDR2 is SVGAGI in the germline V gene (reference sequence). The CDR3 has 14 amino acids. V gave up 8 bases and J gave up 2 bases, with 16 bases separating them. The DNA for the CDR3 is TGTGCCAGCCTACGCGGGAATGCACCCTACGAGCAGTACTTC. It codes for CASLRGNAPYEQYF.

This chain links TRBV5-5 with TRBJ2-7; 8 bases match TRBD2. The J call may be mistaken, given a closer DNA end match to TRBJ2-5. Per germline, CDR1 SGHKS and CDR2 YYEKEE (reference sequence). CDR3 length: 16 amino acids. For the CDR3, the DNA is TGTGCCAGCAGCTTGGTAGCGGGACGATCGGGAGAGACCCAGTACTTC. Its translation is CASSLVAGRSGETQYF.

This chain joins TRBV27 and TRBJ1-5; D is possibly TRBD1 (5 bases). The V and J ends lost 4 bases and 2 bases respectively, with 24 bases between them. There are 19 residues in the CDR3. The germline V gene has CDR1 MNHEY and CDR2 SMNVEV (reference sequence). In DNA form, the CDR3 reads TGTGCCAGCAGTTCACTTGTAACGGGAATGTCAGGGCGCAATCAGCCCCAGCATTTT. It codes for CASSSLVTGMSGRNQPQHF.

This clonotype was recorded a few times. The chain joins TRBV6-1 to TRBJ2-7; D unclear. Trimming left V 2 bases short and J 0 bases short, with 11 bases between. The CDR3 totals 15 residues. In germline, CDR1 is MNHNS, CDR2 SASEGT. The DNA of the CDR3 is TGTGCCAGCAGTGAAATTGGCGGAACCTCCTACGAGCAGTACTTC. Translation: CASSEIGGTSYEQYF.

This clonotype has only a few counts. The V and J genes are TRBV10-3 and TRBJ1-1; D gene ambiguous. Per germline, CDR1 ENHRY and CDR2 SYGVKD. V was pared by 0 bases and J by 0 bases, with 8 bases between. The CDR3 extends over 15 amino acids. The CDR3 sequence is CAISESAGMNTEAFF. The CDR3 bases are TGTGCCATCAGTGAGTCAGCAGGTATGAACACTGAAGCTTTCTTT.

The CDR3 DNA is TGTGCCAGCAGCACTAGCGGGAGTTGCGAGCAGTACTTC. This translates into CASSTSGSCEQYF. This chain links TRBV6-6 with TRBJ2-7, with 11 positions matching TRBD2. V dropped 6 bases and J dropped 6; count of bases not matched to a gene: 4. The germline V gene has CDR1 MNHNY and CDR2 SVGAGI (reference sequence). This CDR3 has 13 residues.

Here the CDR3 reads CASSYRDEAFF. The CDR3 DNA reads as TGTGCCAGCAGCTATCGGGATGAAGCTTTCTTT. This chain uses TRBV5-5 with TRBJ1-1, with D uncertain. Germline V gene sequence: CDR1 SGHKS, CDR2 YYEKEE (reference sequence). The CDR3 has 11 amino acids. Trimming removed 3 bases from V and 7 bases from J, with 7 bases in between.

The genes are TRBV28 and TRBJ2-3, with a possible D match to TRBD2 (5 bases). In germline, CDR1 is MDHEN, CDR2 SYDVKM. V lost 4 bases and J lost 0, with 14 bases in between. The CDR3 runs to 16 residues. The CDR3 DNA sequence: TGTGCCAGCAGTTCCCATGGCGGGTTTAGCACAGATACGCAGTATTTT. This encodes CASSSHGGFSTDTQYF.

The CDR3 loop reads CASSQPITNEQFF. CDR3 in DNA: TGTGCCAGCAGTCAACCCATCACAAATGAGCAGTTCTTC. V usage is TRBV9 and J usage is TRBJ2-1; D gene unclear. Trimming pared 5 bases from V and 7 bases from J, leaving 13 bases between. The CDR3 consists of 13 residues. In germline, CDR1 is SGDLS, CDR2 YYNGEE. Full variable domain (remainder filled in from reference TRBV9 and TRBJ2-1): DSGVTQTPKHLITATGQRVTLRCSPRSGDLSVYWYQQSLDQGLQFLIQYYNGEERAKGNILERFSAQQFPDLHSELNLSSLELGDSALYFCASSQPITNEQFFGPGTRLTVL.

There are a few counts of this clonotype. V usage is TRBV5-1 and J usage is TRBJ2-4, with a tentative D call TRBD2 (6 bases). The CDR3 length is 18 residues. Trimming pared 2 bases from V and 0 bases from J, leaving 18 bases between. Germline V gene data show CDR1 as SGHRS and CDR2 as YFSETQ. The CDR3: CASSFLSGTSIAKNIQYF. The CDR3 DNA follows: TGCGCCAGCAGCTTTTTATCCGGGACTTCGATAGCCAAAAACATTCAGTACTTC.

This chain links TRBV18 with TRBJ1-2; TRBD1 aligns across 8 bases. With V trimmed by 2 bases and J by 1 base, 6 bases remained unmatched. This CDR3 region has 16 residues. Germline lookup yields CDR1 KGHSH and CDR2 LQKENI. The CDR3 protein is CASSPSTDRDNYGYTF. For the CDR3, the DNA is TGTGCCAGCTCACCATCGACGGACAGGGATAACTATGGCTACACCTTC.

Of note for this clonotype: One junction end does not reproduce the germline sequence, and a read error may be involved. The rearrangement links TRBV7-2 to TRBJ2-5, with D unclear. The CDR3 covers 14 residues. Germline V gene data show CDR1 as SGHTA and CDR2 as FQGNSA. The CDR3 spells CASSLALVSETQYF. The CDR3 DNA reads TGTGCCAGCAGCTTAGCTTTGGTTAGTGAGACTCAGTACTTC.

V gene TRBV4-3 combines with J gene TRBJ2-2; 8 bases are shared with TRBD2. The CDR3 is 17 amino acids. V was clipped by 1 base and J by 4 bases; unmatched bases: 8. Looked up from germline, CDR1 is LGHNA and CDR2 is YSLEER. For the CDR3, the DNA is TGCGCCAGCAGCCAAGTAGTTACTAGCGGACGCACCGGGGAGCTGTTTTTT. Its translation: CASSQVVTSGRTGELFF.